This T cell receptor beta chain was recorded in a study of post-analysis software for immune sequencing data. In the study overall: Included courses were relapsing-remitting and secondary progressive multiple sclerosis; progressive-relapsing multiple sclerosis was also included.

The table lists this clonotype with a few counts. Its specificity is not known. Researchers reported that TCR beta cDNA libraries carried unique molecular identifiers. TCRdb re-analysed the PCR reads in MiXCR, keeping a single row per CDR3 protein. Here the sample spans approximately 570,000 distinct CDR3 sequences, roughly 47% being singletons. From germline, CDR1 is LNHDA and CDR2 SQIVND (reference sequence). Trimming shortened V by 1 base and J by 9 bases, and 10 bases separated the two germline ends. CDR3 length: 13 amino acids. Findings and caveats of the study: When patients were compared with controls, 4 or 5 TRBV segments were more frequent, TRBV5-6, TRBV5-1 and TRBV20-1 among them.

This sequence originates from a girl aged 5-17 years with multiple sclerosis. V is TRBV19 and J is TRBJ2-1, with D unclear. The sequenced material came from blood. This CDR3 is CASSIVGQVEQFF. CDR3 nucleotide sequence: TGTGCCAGTAGTATAGTCGGTCAAGTTGAGCAGTTCTTC.